A single TCR beta chain is shown here with its context. Antigen: not known. The sample belongs to a study of blood T cells in healthy people across ages. Study conclusions and caveats: Because sorting was not performed, PBMCs prevented conclusive naive versus antigen-experienced comparison. Aged donors had fewer naive CD4+ cells and lower diversity than long-lived donors.

It was with a sample-barcoded 5' primer and a J-beta primer mix that a second PCR of about 6 to 12 cycles was run. Each cDNA molecule was tagged by a template-switch adaptor with 12 random nucleotides. From the 5' RACE reads, TCRdb called clonotypes with MiXCR, one entry per CDR3 protein. The sample lists roughly 1.7 million distinct CDR3 sequences, around 35% occurring once. V gave up 4 bases and J gave up 1 base, with 10 bases separating them. This CDR3 spans 14 amino acids. Germline V gene lookup returns CDR1 MGHRA and CDR2 YSYEKL. The sequencing input was blood. This chain joins TRBV4-1 and TRBJ2-5; TRBD1 is a possible D gene (6 bases). The origin of this receptor is a woman in her 30s in good health. CDR3 in DNA: TGCGCCAGCAGCCTCCGACAGGTCCAAGAGACCCAGTACTTC. Translation gives CASSLRQVQETQYF.